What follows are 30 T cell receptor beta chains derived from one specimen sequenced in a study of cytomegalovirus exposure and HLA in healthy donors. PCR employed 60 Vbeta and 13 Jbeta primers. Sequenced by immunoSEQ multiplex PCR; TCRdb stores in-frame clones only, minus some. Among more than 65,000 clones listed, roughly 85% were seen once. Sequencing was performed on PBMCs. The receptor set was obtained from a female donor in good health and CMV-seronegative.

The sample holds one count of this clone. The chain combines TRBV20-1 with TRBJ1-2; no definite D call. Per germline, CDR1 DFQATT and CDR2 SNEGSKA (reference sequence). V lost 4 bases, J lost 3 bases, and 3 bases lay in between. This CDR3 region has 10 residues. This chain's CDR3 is CSATYYGYTF. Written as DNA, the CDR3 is TGCAGTGCTACATACTATGGCTACACCTTC.

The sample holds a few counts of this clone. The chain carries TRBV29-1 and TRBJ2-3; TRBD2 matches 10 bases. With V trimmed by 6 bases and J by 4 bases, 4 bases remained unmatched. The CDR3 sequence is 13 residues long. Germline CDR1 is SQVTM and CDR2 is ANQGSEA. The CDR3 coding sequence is TGCAGCGTGTCTAGCGGGGGCGCAGATACGCAGTATTTT. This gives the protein CSVSSGGADTQYF.

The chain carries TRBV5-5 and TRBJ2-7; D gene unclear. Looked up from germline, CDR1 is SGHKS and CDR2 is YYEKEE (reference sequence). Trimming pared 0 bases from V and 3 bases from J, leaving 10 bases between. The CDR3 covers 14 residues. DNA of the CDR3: TGTGCCAGCAGCTTGGACTACTATAACTACGAGCAGTACTTC. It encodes CASSLDYYNYEQYF.

The CDR3 is CASSLIDSTKNIQYF. For the CDR3, the DNA is TGTGCCAGCAGCTTAATTGACAGCACCAAAAACATTCAGTACTTC. This chain joins TRBV7-9 and TRBJ2-4; tentative D call: TRBD1 (5 bases). CDR1 and CDR2 (germline): SEHNR, FQNEAQ (reference sequence). This CDR3 has 15 amino acids. Trimming shortened V by 2 bases and J by 2 bases, and 10 bases separated the two germline ends. Drawing the rest from reference TRBV7-9 and TRBJ2-4, the complete variable domain is DTGVSQNPRHKITKRGQNVTFRCDPISEHNRLYWYRQTLGQGPEFLTYFQNEAQLEKSRLLSDRFSAERPKGSFSTLEIQRTEQGDSAMYLCASSLIDSTKNIQYFGAGTRLSVL.

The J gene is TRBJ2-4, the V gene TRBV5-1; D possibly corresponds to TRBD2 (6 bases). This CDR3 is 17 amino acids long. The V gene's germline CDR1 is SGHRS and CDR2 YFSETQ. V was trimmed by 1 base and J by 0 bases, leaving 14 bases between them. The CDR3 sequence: CASSLFSRGLAKNIQYF. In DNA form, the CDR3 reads TGCGCCAGCAGCTTGTTCTCGCGGGGACTAGCCAAAAACATTCAGTACTTC.

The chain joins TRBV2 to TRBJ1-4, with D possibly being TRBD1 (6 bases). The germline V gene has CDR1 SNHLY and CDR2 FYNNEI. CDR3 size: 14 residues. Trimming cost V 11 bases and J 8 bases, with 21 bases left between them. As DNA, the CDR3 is TGTGCCCGAGGGGGGGGGCCTGACCGGGAAAAACTGTTTTTT. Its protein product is CARGGGPDREKLFF.

The CDR3 sequence: CASSSPGQGWGTNEKLFF. The CDR3, as DNA: TGTGCCAGCAGTTCCCCGGGACAGGGTTGGGGAACTAATGAAAAACTGTTTTTT. The chain is built from TRBV28 and TRBJ1-4, with TRBD1 matching over 9 bases. Germline V gene data show CDR1 as MDHEN and CDR2 as SYDVKM. J gave up 1 base and V 4 bases, and 10 bases lay outside the gene matches. CDR3 length equals 18 residues.

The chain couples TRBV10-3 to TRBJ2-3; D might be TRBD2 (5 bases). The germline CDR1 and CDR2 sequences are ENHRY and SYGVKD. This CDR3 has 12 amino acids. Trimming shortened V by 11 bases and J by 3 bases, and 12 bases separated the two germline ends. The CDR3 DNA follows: TGTGCCTCCGGTGGGAGTACAGATACGCAGTATTTT. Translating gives CASGGSTDTQYF.

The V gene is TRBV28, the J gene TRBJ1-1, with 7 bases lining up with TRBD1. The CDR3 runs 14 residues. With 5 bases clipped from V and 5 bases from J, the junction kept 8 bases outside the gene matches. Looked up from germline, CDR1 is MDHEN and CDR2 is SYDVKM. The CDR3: CASSRQGVVTEAFF. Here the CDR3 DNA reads TGTGCCAGCAGTCGACAGGGCGTGGTAACTGAAGCTTTCTTT.

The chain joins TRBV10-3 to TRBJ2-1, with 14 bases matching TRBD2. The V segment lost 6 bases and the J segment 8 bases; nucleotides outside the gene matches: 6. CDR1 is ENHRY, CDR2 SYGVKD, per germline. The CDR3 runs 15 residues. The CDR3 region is CAISYGTSGSYEQFF. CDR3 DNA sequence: TGTGCCATCAGCTACGGGACTAGCGGGAGCTATGAGCAGTTCTTC.

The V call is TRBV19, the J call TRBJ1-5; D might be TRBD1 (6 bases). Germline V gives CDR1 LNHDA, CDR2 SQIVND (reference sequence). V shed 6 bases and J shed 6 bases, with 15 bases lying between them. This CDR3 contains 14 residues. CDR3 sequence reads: CASRTLGATQPQHF. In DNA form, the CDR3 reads TGTGCCAGTAGGACCTTGGGGGCTACTCAGCCCCAGCATTTT.

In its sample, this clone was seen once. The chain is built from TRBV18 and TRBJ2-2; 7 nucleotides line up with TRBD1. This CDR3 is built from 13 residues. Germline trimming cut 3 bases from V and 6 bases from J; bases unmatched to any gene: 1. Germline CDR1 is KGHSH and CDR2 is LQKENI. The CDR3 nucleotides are TGTGCCAGCTCACCTCAGGGGGCCGGGGAGCTGTTTTTT. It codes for CASSPQGAGELFF.

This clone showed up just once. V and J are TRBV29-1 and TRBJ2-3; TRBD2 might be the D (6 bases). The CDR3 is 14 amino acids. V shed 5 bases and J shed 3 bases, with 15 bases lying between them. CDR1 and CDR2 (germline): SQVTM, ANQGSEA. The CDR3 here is CSVSGLPGTDTQYF. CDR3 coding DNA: TGCAGCGTTTCCGGACTACCTGGTACAGATACGCAGTATTTT.

The CDR3 loop is CASSATRTGGSVYEQYF. The CDR3 nucleotides are TGCGCCAGCAGTGCCACTCGGACAGGGGGTTCGGTTTACGAGCAGTACTTC. This chain connects TRBV4-1 to TRBJ2-7; 10 nucleotides line up with TRBD1. Germline V CDR1 and CDR2: MGHRA, YSYEKL. The CDR3 is 17 amino acids. V gave up 6 bases and J gave up 4 bases; unmatched junction bases: 15.

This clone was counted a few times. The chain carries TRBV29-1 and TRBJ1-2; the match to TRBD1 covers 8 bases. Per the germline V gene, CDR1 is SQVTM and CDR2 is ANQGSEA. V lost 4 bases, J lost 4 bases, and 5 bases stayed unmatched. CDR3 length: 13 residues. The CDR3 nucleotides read TGCAGCGTTGCCCCGACAGGGGCCTATGGCTACACCTTC. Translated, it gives CSVAPTGAYGYTF.

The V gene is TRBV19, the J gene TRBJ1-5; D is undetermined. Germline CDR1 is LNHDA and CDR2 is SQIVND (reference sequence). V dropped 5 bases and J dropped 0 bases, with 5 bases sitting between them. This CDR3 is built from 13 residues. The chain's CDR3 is CASSWASNQPQHF. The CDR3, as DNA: TGTGCCAGTAGTTGGGCTAGCAATCAGCCCCAGCATTTT.

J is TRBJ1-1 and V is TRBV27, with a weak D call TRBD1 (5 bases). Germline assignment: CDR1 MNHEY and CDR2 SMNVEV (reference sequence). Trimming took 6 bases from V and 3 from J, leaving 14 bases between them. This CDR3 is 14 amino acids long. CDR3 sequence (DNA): TGTGCCAGCAGCACCCAGGGTCGGGACACTGAAGCTTTCTTT. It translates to CASSTQGRDTEAFF.

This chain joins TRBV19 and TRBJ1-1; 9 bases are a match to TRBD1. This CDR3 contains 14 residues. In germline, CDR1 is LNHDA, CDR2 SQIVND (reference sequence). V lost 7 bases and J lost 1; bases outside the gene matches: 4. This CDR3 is CASIGTGWNTEAFF. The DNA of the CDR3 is TGTGCCAGTATTGGGACAGGGTGGAACACTGAAGCTTTCTTT.

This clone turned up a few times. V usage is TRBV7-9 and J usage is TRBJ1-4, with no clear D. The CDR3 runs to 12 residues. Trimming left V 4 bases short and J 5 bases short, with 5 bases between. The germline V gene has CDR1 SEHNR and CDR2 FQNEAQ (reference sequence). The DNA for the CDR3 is TGTGCCAGCAGCTCCACAAATGAAAAACTGTTTTTT. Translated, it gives CASSSTNEKLFF.

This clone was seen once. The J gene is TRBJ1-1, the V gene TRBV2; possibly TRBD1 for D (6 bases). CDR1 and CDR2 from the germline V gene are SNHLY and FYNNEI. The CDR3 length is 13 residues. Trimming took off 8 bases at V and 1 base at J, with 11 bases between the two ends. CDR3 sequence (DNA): TGTGCCAGCGAGGGGGACACGAACACTGAAGCTTTCTTT. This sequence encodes CASEGDTNTEAFF. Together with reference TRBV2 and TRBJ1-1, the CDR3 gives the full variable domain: EPEVTQTPSHQVTQMGQEVILRCVPISNHLYFYWYRQILGQKVEFLVSFYNNEISEKSEIFDDQFSVERPDGSNFTLKIRSTKLEDSAMYFCASEGDTNTEAFFGQGTRLTVV.

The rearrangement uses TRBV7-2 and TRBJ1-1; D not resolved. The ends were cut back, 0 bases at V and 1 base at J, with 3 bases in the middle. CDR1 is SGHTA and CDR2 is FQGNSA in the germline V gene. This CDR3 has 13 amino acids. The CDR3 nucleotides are TGTGCCAGCAGCTTAGCCGGGAACACTGAAGCTTTCTTT. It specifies CASSLAGNTEAFF. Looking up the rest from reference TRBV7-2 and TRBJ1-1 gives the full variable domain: GAGVSQSPSNKVTEKGKDVELRCDPISGHTALYWYRQSLGQGLEFLIYFQGNSAPDKSGLPSDRFSAERTGGSVSTLTIQRTQQEDSAVYLCASSLAGNTEAFFGQGTRLTVV.

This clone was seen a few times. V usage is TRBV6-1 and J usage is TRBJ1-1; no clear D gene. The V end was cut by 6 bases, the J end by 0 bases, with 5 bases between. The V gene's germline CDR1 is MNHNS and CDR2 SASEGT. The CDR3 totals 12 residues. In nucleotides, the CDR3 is TGTGCCAGCAGAACAGTGAACACTGAAGCTTTCTTT. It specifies CASRTVNTEAFF.

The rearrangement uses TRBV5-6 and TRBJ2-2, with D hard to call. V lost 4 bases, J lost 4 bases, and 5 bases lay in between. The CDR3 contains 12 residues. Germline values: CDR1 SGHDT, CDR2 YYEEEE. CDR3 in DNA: TGTGCCAGCAGCCCTCCCACCGGGGAGCTGTTTTTT. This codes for CASSPPTGELFF.

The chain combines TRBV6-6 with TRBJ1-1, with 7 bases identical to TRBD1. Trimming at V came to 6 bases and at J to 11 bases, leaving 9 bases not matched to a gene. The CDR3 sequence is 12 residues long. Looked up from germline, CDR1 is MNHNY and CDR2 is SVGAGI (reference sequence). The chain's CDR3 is CASRTGQSLAFF. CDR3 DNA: TGTGCCAGCAGAACGGGACAGTCCCTGGCTTTCTTT.

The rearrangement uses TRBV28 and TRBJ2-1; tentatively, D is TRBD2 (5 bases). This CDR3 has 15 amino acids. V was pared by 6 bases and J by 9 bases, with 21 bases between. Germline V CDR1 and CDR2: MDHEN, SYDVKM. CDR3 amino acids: CASSQDTGFGLEQFF. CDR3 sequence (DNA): TGTGCCAGCAGCCAAGATACTGGGTTCGGACTTGAGCAGTTCTTC.

The CDR3 loop is CASSFQREPSYEQYF. The CDR3 DNA is TGTGCCAGCAGCTTCCAGCGGGAGCCGTCCTACGAGCAGTACTTC. This chain uses TRBV28 with TRBJ2-7; 8 nucleotides agree with TRBD2. The germline CDR1 and CDR2 sequences are MDHEN and SYDVKM. The J segment lost 1 base and the V segment lost 6 bases, leaving 8 bases of the junction unmatched. The CDR3 spans 15 residues.

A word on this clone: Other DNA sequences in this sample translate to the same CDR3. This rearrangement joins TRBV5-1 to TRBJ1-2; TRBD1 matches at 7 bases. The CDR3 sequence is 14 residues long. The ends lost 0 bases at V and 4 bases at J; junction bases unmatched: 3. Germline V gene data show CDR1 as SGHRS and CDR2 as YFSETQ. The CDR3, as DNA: TGCGCCAGCAGCTTGGGACAGGGAAGCTATGGCTACACCTTC. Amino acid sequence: CASSLGQGSYGYTF.

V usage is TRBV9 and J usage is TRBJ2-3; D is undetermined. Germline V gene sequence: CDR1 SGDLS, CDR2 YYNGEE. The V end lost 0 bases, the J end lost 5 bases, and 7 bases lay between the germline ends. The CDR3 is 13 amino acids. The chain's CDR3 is CASSVGVEDTQYF. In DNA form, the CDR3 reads TGTGCCAGCAGCGTAGGAGTAGAAGATACGCAGTATTTT.

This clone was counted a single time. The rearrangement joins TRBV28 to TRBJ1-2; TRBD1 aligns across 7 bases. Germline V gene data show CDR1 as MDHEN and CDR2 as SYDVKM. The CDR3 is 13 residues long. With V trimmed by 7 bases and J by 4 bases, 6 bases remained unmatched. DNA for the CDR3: TGTGCCAGCAACGTACAGGGGACCTATGGCTACACCTTC. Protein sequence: CASNVQGTYGYTF.

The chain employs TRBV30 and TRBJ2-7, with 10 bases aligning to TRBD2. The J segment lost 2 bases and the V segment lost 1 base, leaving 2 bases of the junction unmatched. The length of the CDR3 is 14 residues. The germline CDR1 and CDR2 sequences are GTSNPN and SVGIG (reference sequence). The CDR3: CAWSALAGPYEQYF. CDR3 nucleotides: TGTGCCTGGAGTGCACTAGCGGGGCCCTACGAGCAGTACTTC.